Listed here is a single T cell receptor (beta chain). What it binds is unknown. This entry is derived from a study of cytomegalovirus exposure and HLA in healthy donors. The study, taken as a whole, reports: The investigators catalogued 150 to 200 TCR beta chains as cytomegalovirus-associated. As was reported, the classifier diagnosed cytomegalovirus status with high specificity and sensitivity.

Libraries were prepared by immunoSEQ multiplex PCR; TCRdb keeps only in-frame clonotypes and omits some of them. The repertoire holds under 85,000 clones, with around 94% as singletons. The donors were members of the validation cohort comprising approximately 120 subjects, separate from the roughly 680-subject first cohort. In germline, CDR1 is SGHDN, CDR2 FVKESK. The CDR3 contains 15 residues. V lost 4 bases to trimming and J lost 12 bases; unmatched junction nucleotides: 8. This chain links TRBV14 with TRBJ2-1; 14 nucleotides agree with TRBD2. The TCR originated in a woman under 30 in good health and CMV-seronegative. Sequencing input: PBMCs. The CDR3, as DNA: TGTGCCAGCAGCCTGCGGACTAGCGGGGGGCAGGCGCAGTTCTTC. As protein: CASSLRTSGGQAQFF.